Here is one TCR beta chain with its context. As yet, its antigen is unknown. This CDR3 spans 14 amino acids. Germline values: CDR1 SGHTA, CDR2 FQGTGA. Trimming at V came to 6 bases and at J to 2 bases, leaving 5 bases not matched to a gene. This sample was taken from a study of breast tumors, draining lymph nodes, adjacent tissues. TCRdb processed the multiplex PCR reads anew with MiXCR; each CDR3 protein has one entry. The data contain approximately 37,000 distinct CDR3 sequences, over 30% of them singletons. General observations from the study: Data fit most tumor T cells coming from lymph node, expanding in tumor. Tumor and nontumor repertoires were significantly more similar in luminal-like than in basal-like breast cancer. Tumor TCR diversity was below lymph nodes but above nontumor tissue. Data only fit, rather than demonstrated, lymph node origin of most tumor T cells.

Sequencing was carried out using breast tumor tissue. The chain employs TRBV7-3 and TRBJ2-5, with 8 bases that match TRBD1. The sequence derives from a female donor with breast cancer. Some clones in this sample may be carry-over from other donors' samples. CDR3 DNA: TGTGCCAGCAGTCCAGGGGGCGGTCAAGAGACCCAGTACTTC. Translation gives CASSPGGGQETQYF.